Below, 30 T cell receptor beta chains from the same sample are listed, as sequenced in a study of control samples from healthy donors and cancer patients. Data came from immunoSEQ multiplex PCR; TCRdb stores just in-frame clones and leaves some out. The sample contains more than 60,000 clones, about 90% of which appear only once. Sequencing was carried out using PBMCs. These receptors originate from a man in his sixties with colorectal cancer.

The chain is built from TRBV15 and TRBJ2-3; tentatively, D is TRBD2 (5 bases). Looked up from germline, CDR1 is LNHNV and CDR2 is YYDKDF (reference sequence). The V gene lost 0 bases and the J gene lost 2 bases, with 15 bases spanning the gap. CDR3 length: 17 residues. CDR3 nucleotide sequence: TGTGCCACCAGCAGAGATCTCAACGGGGAGATCACAGATACGCAGTATTTT. Translation gives CATSRDLNGEITDTQYF.

The rearrangement uses TRBV27 and TRBJ1-1, with D hard to call. The CDR3 contains 13 residues. Germline CDR1 is MNHEY and CDR2 is SMNVEV (reference sequence). Trimming pared 5 bases from V and 5 bases from J, leaving 12 bases between. The CDR3 DNA follows: TGTGCCAGCAGTCGCATAATGGGTACTGAAGCTTTCTTT. Translating gives CASSRIMGTEAFF.

V and J are TRBV2 and TRBJ2-2, with unresolved D. Germline V gene data show CDR1 as SNHLY and CDR2 as FYNNEI. V gave up 8 bases and J gave up 0 bases, with 13 bases separating them. The length of the CDR3 is 15 residues. CDR3 sequence: CASREQAANTGELFF. CDR3 nucleotides: TGTGCCAGCCGCGAGCAAGCCGCGAACACCGGGGAGCTGTTTTTT.

The chain recombines TRBV7-2 with TRBJ2-7; D gene uncertain. The germline V gene has CDR1 SGHTA and CDR2 FQGNSA. Trimming removed 1 base from V and 5 bases from J, with 6 bases in between. The CDR3 is 12 residues long. In nucleotides, the CDR3 is TGTGCCAGCAGCTTAGGAGGCGACGAGCAGTACTTC. Protein sequence: CASSLGGDEQYF.

The V call is TRBV19, the J call TRBJ1-5; D is possibly TRBD1 (5 bases). Germline lookup yields CDR1 LNHDA and CDR2 SQIVND (reference sequence). This CDR3 region has 14 residues. V was shortened by 1 base and J by 5 bases, with 9 bases between the two germline ends. CDR3 sequence: CASSIGGMYQPQHF. The CDR3 coding sequence is TGTGCCAGTAGTATAGGGGGGATGTATCAGCCCCAGCATTTT.

The chain uses TRBV11-3 and TRBJ2-5, with D tentatively TRBD2 (6 bases). Germline CDR1 is SGHNT and CDR2 is YENEEA. This CDR3 has 15 residues. The germline V and J ends were trimmed by 4 bases and 5 bases, with 17 bases remaining between them. The DNA for the CDR3 is TGTGCCAGCAGCTCCCCGTGGGGGGTGATCGAGACCCAGTACTTC. It translates to CASSSPWGVIETQYF. Supplemented by reference TRBV11-3 and TRBJ2-5, the full variable domain reads EAGVVQSPRYKIIEKKQPVAFWCNPISGHNTLYWYLQNLGQGPELLIRYENEEAVDDSQLPKDRFSAERLKGVDSTLKIQPAELGDSAVYLCASSSPWGVIETQYFGPGTRLLVL.

V and J are TRBV3-1 (or the pseudogene TRBV3-2) and TRBJ2-3; tentatively, D is TRBD2 (5 bases). This CDR3 spans 16 amino acids. The V gene lost 0 bases and the J gene lost 6 bases, with 16 bases spanning the gap. In germline, CDR1 is LGHDT, CDR2 YNNKEL (reference sequence). This chain's CDR3 is CASSQEPSLLGDTQYF. The CDR3 DNA sequence: TGTGCCAGCAGCCAAGAGCCTAGCCTCCTGGGGGATACGCAGTATTTT.

The V and J genes are TRBV19 and TRBJ1-1, with 7 bases identical to TRBD1. This CDR3 has 14 amino acids. V was clipped by 5 bases and J by 2 bases; unmatched bases: 5. Germline V gene data show CDR1 as LNHDA and CDR2 as SQIVND (reference sequence). CDR3 DNA sequence: TGTGCCAGTAGTTCAGGGACAGTAAACACTGAAGCTTTCTTT. Its translation is CASSSGTVNTEAFF.

This clone has just a few counts. This sequence joins TRBV7-9 and TRBJ2-7; D might be TRBD2 (6 bases). CDR1 is SEHNR, CDR2 FQNEAQ, per germline (reference sequence). CDR3 length: 15 amino acids. Trimming took off 1 base at V and 1 base at J, with 11 bases between the two ends. The CDR3 bases are TGTGCCAGCAGCTTAGAGGCGGGATGGTCCTACGAGCAGTACTTC. Amino acids: CASSLEAGWSYEQYF.

In this sample, this clone turned up a few times. The V call is TRBV7-2, the J call TRBJ2-3, with D perhaps matching TRBD2 (7 bases). V lost 3 bases, J lost 6 bases, and 13 bases lay in between. Germline V gene lookup returns CDR1 SGHTA and CDR2 FQGNSA. The CDR3 is made up of 14 amino acids. Written as DNA, the CDR3 is TGTGCCAGCAGCTTCGGGGGGCCTAGGGATACGCAGTATTTT. Its translation: CASSFGGPRDTQYF.

This sequence joins TRBV27 and TRBJ2-2; possibly TRBD2 for D (6 bases). V was cut by 8 bases and J by 1 base, with 11 bases left in between. The CDR3 extends over 14 amino acids. Germline CDR1 and CDR2: MNHEY and SMNVEV (reference sequence). DNA for the CDR3: TGTGCCAGCGGGGGACTCCTGAACACCGGGGAGCTGTTTTTT. Translated, it gives CASGGLLNTGELFF.

This chain uses TRBV24-1 with TRBJ2-2; TRBD1 matches 11 bases. V dropped 4 bases and J dropped 4; count of bases not matched to a gene: 4. This CDR3 spans 16 amino acids. Germline CDR1 reads KGHDR; CDR2 reads SFDVKD. The CDR3 DNA follows: TGTGCCACCAGTGACTTGGGACAGGGGGGCACCGGGGAGCTGTTTTTT. It codes for CATSDLGQGGTGELFF.

This clone was detected only a few times. This chain uses TRBV15 with TRBJ1-5; D unclear. The CDR3 runs 14 residues. Germline-derived CDR1 and CDR2 are LNHNV and YYDKDF (reference sequence). Trimming left V 2 bases short and J 2 bases short, with 7 bases between. The CDR3 spells CATSRSGGNQPQHF. CDR3 DNA sequence: TGTGCCACCAGCAGATCTGGGGGCAATCAGCCCCAGCATTTT.

CDR3 DNA sequence: TGCAGCGTTGAAGATCCGGGACGGAGATCTGGAAACACCATATATTTT. Translation gives CSVEDPGRRSGNTIYF. The gene calls are TRBV29-1 and TRBJ1-3, with D maybe TRBD1 (5 bases). From germline, CDR1 is SQVTM and CDR2 ANQGSEA. The CDR3 is made up of 16 amino acids. V shed 0 bases and J shed 1 base, with 13 bases lying between them.

The gene calls are TRBV7-9 and TRBJ1-1; D unresolved. V lost 3 bases, J lost 6 bases, and 20 bases lay in between. This CDR3 is built from 16 residues. Germline CDR1 and CDR2: SEHNR and FQNEAQ (reference sequence). CDR3 sequence: CASSLSVAGPMAEAFF. The CDR3 nucleotides are TGTGCCAGCAGCTTGTCAGTAGCAGGTCCAATGGCTGAAGCTTTCTTT.

The rearrangement joins TRBV20-1 to TRBJ1-1; weak D call: TRBD1 (6 bases). Germline CDR1 reads DFQATT; CDR2 reads SNEGSKA (reference sequence). This CDR3 region has 17 residues. Trimming shortened V by 3 bases and J by 5 bases, and 25 bases separated the two germline ends. CDR3 sequence (DNA): TGCAGTGCTAGTTTGGGACGATTACAGGGAAGGGGGACTGAAGCTTTCTTT. Amino acid sequence: CSASLGRLQGRGTEAFF.

The chain recombines TRBV6-5 with TRBJ2-1; TRBD1 matches at 7 bases. V shed 6 bases, J shed 4 bases, and the junction held 9 bases outside the gene matches. This CDR3 has 15 amino acids. Germline CDR1 reads MNHEY; CDR2 reads SVGAGI. DNA of the CDR3: TGTGCCAGCAGGTCCTCCGGGACAGCATACAATGAGCAGTTCTTC. Encoded protein: CASRSSGTAYNEQFF.

The V and J genes are TRBV6-5 and TRBJ1-1, with 9 bases matching TRBD1. CDR1 MNHEY and CDR2 SVGAGI come from the germline V gene. The J segment lost 5 bases and the V segment lost 6 bases, leaving 7 bases of the junction unmatched. CDR3 length equals 14 residues. For the CDR3, the DNA is TGTGCCAGCAGCCCAGACAGGGGGGGGACTGAAGCTTTCTTT. As protein: CASSPDRGGTEAFF.

The chain combines TRBV7-9 with TRBJ2-6, with D maybe TRBD1 (6 bases). This CDR3 has 16 residues. Germline CDR1 SEHNR, CDR2 FQNEAQ (reference sequence). Trimming removed 5 bases at V and 1 base at J, with 12 bases between. CDR3 in amino acids: CASSLGQQSGANVLTF. The CDR3 region has the DNA TGTGCCAGCAGCCTGGGACAACAGTCTGGGGCCAACGTCCTGACTTTC. Full variable domain (missing parts from reference TRBV7-9 and TRBJ2-6): DTGVSQNPRHKITKRGQNVTFRCDPISEHNRLYWYRQTLGQGPEFLTYFQNEAQLEKSRLLSDRFSAERPKGSFSTLEIQRTEQGDSAMYLCASSLGQQSGANVLTFGAGSRLTVL.

The chain employs TRBV10-2 and TRBJ2-2; 13 bases are a match to TRBD2. Trimming at V came to 4 bases and at J to 4 bases, leaving 6 bases not matched to a gene. The CDR3 is made up of 17 amino acids. Per germline, CDR1 WSHSY and CDR2 SAAADI. CDR3 coding DNA: TGCGCCAGCAGTGCCACTAGCGGGGGGGCGGGCACCGGGGAGCTGTTTTTT. This translates into CASSATSGGAGTGELFF.

This clone occurred a few times. The chain uses TRBV6-5 and TRBJ1-5; D is perhaps TRBD1 (5 bases). The CDR3 is made up of 14 amino acids. CDR1 MNHEY and CDR2 SVGAGI come from the germline V gene. V was cut by 6 bases and J by 6 bases, with 15 bases left in between. CDR3: CASSQWGGGQPQHF. CDR3 sequence (DNA): TGTGCCAGCAGCCAATGGGGGGGTGGTCAGCCCCAGCATTTT.

The genes are TRBV27 and TRBJ2-1; tentative D call: TRBD2 (6 bases). V was cut by 3 bases and J by 0 bases, with 18 bases left in between. Germline CDR1 MNHEY, CDR2 SMNVEV (reference sequence). The length of the CDR3 is 18 residues. The CDR3 loop is CASSLIRDSYSSYNEQFF. The CDR3 nucleotides read TGTGCCAGCAGTTTGATCCGGGACTCCTACAGCTCCTACAATGAGCAGTTCTTC.

The chain couples TRBV5-6 to TRBJ2-5; D not certain. The CDR3 has 11 amino acids. With 3 bases removed from V and 7 bases from J, the gap between germline ends came to 7 bases. Germline CDR1 is SGHDT and CDR2 is YYEEEE. The CDR3 DNA sequence: TGTGCCAGCAGCTCAGGATTGACCCAGTACTTC. It specifies CASSSGLTQYF. The full variable domain, rest sourced from reference TRBV5-6 and TRBJ2-5, is DAGVTQSPTHLIKTRGQQVTLRCSPKSGHDTVSWYQQALGQGPQFIFQYYEEEERQRGNFPDRFSGHQFPNYSSELNVNALLLGDSALYLCASSSGLTQYFGPGTRLLVL.

The rearrangement uses TRBV5-4 and TRBJ2-7, with D possibly being TRBD1 or TRBD2 (5 bases each). V lost 4 bases, J lost 0 bases, and 11 bases lay in between. The CDR3 totals 14 residues. Germline V CDR1 and CDR2: SGHNT, YYREEE (reference sequence). DNA for the CDR3: TGTGCCAGCAGCCGGACGGGACCCTCCTACGAGCAGTACTTC. Amino acids: CASSRTGPSYEQYF.

Concerning this clone itself: Other DNA sequences in this sample translate to the same CDR3. The chain employs TRBV19 and TRBJ1-5; maybe TRBD1 (5 bases). The CDR3 runs 14 residues. From germline, CDR1 is LNHDA and CDR2 SQIVND (reference sequence). V was shortened by 2 bases and J by 4 bases, with 9 bases between the two germline ends. The CDR3 DNA sequence: TGTGCCAGTAGTATAAGGCCAGGGAATCAGCCCCAGCATTTT. Protein: CASSIRPGNQPQHF.

The chain recombines TRBV7-3 with TRBJ1-2; D not resolved. The CDR3 has 11 amino acids. V lost 5 bases to trimming and J lost 4 bases, with 5 bases between them. Germline CDR1 is SGHTA and CDR2 is FQGTGA. The CDR3 region is CASSNGYGYTF. CDR3 coding DNA: TGTGCCAGCAGCAACGGCTATGGCTACACCTTC.

In DNA, the CDR3 is TGTGCCATCAGATCCGGGACAGGGGATGAAAAACTGTTTTTT. Translating it yields CAIRSGTGDEKLFF. This chain uses TRBV10-3 with TRBJ1-4, with TRBD1 identical over 10 bases. The CDR3 is 14 amino acids. After removal of 6 bases from V and 6 bases from J, the junction contained 4 bases not matched to a gene. The germline V gene has CDR1 ENHRY and CDR2 SYGVKD.

This clone was counted a single time. V is TRBV7-2 and J is TRBJ2-5, with 8 bases that match TRBD2. Germline V gene sequence: CDR1 SGHTA, CDR2 FQGNSA. J gave up 5 bases and V 8 bases, and 10 bases lay outside the gene matches. CDR3 length: 14 amino acids. The CDR3 sequence is CASGARGADETQYF. The DNA of the CDR3 is TGTGCCAGCGGAGCGCGGGGGGCAGATGAGACCCAGTACTTC. Variable domain in full (rest from reference TRBV7-2 and TRBJ2-5): GAGVSQSPSNKVTEKGKDVELRCDPISGHTALYWYRQSLGQGLEFLIYFQGNSAPDKSGLPSDRFSAERTGGSVSTLTIQRTQQEDSAVYLCASGARGADETQYFGPGTRLLVL.

A few counts support this clone. The chain recombines TRBV19 with TRBJ1-1, with 8 bases matching TRBD1. Germline V gene data show CDR1 as LNHDA and CDR2 as SQIVND (reference sequence). This CDR3 spans 18 amino acids. The V segment lost 5 bases and the J segment 5 bases; nucleotides outside the gene matches: 19. The DNA of the CDR3 is TGTGCCAGTAGTGTGCCCAACCCAGGGGGCTTCAGTCGAACTGAAGCTTTCTTT. This encodes CASSVPNPGGFSRTEAFF.

In nucleotides, the CDR3 is TGTGCCAGCAGCCAAAACTTACAGGGGTGGGACACTGAAGCTTTCTTT. Its protein is CASSQNLQGWDTEAFF. This chain links TRBV5-6 with TRBJ1-1; TRBD1 aligns across 7 bases. CDR3 length equals 16 residues. The germline V gene has CDR1 SGHDT and CDR2 YYEEEE. V shed 4 bases, J shed 3 bases, and the junction held 12 bases outside the gene matches.